The present T cell receptor (beta chain) was sequenced within a study of blood T cell repertoires in COVID-19. At the level of the study: Sites in the United States, Italy and Spain provided acute and convalescent COVID-19 samples. PBMCs, B-cell-depleted T cells, or T cells were the source of the cDNA or gDNA that made up the material.

V lost 5 bases to trimming and J lost 8 bases, with 12 bases between them. Germline V lookup: CDR1 MNHEY, CDR2 SVGEGT. The CDR3 has 12 amino acids. Per the original data handling: For nucleated cells, counts were estimated from reference gene primer amplification. Measured with immunoSEQ multiplex PCR; TCRdb has only the in-frame clones, and not every one. V and J calls and clone size follow that table, whereas D and trimming were derived from the DNA. The data contain 200,000 to 250,000 clones, approximately 91% of them singletons. Sequencing was done on a sample of peripheral blood. The rearrangement links TRBV6-2 or TRBV6-3 to TRBJ2-5, with no clear D. This clonotype was obtained from a woman aged 60-70 years with acute or convalescent COVID-19. CDR3 loop: CASSPLRYTQYF. The DNA for the CDR3 is TGTGCCAGCAGTCCCCTCCGTTATACCCAGTACTTC.